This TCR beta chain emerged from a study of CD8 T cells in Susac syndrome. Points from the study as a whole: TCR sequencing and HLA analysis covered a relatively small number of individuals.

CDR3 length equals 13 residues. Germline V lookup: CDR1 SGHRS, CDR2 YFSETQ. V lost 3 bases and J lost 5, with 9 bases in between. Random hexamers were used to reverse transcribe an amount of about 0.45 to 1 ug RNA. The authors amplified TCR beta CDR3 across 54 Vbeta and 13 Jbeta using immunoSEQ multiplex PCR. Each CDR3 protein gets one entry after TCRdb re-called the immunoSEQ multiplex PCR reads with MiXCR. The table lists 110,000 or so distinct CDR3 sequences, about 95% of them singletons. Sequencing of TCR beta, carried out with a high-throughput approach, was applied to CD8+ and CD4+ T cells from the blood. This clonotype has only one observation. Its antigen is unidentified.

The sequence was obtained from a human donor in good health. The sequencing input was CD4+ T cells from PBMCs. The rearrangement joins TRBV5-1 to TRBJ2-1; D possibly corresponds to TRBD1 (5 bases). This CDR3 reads CASSYSGNNEQFF. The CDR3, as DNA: TGCGCCAGCAGCTATTCAGGGAACAATGAGCAGTTCTTC.